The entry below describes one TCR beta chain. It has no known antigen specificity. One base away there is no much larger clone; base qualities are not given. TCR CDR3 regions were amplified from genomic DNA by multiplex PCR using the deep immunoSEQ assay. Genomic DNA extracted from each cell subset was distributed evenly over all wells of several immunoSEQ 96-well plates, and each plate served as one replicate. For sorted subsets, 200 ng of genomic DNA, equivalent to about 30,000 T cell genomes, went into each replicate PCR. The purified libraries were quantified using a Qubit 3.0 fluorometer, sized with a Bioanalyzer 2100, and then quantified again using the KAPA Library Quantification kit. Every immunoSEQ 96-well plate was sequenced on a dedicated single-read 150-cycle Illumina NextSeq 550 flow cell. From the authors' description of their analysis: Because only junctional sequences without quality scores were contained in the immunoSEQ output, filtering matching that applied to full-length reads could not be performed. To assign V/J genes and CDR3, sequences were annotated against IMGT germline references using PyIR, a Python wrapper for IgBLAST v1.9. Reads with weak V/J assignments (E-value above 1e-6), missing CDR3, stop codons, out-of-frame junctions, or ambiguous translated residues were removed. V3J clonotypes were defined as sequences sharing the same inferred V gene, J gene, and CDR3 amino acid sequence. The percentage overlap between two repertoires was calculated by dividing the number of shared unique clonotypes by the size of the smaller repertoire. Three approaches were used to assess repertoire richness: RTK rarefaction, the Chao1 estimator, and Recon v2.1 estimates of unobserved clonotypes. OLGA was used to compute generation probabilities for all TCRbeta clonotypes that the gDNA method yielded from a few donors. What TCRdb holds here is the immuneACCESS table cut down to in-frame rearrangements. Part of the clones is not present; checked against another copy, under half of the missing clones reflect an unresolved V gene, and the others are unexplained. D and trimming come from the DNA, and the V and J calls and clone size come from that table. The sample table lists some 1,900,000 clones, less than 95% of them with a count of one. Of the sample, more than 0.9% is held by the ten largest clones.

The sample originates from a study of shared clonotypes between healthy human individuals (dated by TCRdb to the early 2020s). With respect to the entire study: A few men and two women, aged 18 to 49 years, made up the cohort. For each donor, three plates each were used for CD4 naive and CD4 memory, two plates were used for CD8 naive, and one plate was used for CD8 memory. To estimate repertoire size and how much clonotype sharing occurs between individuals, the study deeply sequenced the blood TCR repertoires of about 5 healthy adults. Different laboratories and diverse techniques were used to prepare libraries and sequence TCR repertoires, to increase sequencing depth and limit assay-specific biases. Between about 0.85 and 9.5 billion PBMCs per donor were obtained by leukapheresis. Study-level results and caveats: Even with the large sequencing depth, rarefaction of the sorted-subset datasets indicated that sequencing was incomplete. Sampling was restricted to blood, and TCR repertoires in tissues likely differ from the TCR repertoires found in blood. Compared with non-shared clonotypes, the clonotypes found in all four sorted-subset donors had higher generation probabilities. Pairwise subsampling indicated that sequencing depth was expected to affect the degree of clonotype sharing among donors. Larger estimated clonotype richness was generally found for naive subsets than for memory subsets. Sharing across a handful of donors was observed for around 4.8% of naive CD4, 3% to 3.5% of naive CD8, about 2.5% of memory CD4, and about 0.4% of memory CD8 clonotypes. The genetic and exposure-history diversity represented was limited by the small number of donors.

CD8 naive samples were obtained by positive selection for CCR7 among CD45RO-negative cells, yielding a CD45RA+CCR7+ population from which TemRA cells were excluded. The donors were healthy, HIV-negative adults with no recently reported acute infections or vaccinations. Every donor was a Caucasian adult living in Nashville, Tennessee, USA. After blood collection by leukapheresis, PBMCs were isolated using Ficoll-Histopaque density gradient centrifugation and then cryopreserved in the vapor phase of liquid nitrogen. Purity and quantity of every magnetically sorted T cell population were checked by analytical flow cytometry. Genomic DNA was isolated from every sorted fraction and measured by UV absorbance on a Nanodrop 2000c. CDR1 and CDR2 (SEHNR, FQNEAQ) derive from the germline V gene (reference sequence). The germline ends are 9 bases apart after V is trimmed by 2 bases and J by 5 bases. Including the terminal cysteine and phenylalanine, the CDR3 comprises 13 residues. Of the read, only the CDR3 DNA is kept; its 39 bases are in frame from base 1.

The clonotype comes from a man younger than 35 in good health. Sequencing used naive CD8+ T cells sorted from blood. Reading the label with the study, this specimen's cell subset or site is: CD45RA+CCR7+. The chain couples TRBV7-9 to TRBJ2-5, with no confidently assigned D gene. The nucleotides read TGTGCCAGCAGCTTACCGTCCGAGGAGACCCAGTACTTC. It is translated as CASSLPSEETQYF.